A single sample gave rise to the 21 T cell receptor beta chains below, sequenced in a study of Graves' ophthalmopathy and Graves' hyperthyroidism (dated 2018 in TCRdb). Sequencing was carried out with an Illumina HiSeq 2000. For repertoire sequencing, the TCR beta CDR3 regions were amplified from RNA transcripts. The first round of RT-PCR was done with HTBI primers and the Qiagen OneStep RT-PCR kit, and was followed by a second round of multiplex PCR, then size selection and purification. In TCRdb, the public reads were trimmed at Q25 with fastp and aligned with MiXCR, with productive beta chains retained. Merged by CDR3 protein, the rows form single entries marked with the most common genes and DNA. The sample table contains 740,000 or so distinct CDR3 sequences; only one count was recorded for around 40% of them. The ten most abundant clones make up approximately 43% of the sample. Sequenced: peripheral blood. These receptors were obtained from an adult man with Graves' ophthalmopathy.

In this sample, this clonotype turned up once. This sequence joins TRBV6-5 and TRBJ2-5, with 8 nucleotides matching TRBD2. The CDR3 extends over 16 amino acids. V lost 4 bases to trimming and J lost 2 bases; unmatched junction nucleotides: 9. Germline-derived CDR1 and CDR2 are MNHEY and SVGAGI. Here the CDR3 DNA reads TGTGCCAGCAGTTCTCTTGGGACTAGACGTCAAGAGACCCAGTACTTC. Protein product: CASSSLGTRRQETQYF.

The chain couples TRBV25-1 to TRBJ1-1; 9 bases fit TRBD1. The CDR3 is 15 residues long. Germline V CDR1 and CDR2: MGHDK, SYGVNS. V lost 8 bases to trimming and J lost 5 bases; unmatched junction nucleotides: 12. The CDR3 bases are TGTGCCAGCGTTGACCCCGGGACAGGGCCTACTGAAGCTTTCTTT. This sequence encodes CASVDPGTGPTEAFF.

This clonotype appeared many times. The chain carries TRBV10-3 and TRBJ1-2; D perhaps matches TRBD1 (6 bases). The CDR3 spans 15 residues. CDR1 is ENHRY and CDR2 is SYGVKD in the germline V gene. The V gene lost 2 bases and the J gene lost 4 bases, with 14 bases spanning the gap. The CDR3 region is CAISETSGGAYGYTF. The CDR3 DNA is TGTGCCATCAGTGAGACCTCCGGGGGGGCCTATGGCTACACCTTC.

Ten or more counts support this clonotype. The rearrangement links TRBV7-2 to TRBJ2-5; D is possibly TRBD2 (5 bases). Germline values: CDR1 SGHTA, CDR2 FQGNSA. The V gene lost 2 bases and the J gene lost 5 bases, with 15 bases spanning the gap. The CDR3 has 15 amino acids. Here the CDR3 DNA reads TGTGCCAGCAGCTTACACTCGACTAAAGGGGAGACCCAGTACTTC. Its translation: CASSLHSTKGETQYF.

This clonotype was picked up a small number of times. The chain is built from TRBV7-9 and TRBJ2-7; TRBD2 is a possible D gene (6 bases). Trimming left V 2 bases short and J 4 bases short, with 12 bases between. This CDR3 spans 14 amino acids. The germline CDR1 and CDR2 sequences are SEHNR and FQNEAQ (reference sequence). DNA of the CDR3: TGTGCCAGCAGCTTAAATCCTAGCGCTTACGAGCAGTACTTC. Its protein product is CASSLNPSAYEQYF.

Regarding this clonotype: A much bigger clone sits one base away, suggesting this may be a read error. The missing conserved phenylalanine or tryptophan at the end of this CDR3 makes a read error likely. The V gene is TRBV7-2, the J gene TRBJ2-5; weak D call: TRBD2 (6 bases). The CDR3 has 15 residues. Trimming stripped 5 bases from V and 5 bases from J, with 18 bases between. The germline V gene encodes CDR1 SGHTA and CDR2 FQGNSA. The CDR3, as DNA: TGTGCCAGCAGCGACATGGTGGGGGGTGTGGAGACCCAGTACTGC. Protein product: CASSDMVGGVETQYC.

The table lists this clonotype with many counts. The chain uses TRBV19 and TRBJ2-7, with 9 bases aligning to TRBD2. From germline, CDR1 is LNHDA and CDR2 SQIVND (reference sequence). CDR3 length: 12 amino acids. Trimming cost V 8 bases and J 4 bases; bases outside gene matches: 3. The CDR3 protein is CASSTSGYEQYF. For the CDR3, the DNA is TGTGCCAGTTCGACTAGCGGATACGAGCAGTACTTC. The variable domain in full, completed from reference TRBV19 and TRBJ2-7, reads DGGITQSPKYLFRKEGQNVTLSCEQNLNHDAMYWYRQDPGQGLRLIYYSQIVNDFQKGDIAEGYSVSREKKESFPLTVTSAQKNPTAFYLCASSTSGYEQYFGPGTRLTVT.

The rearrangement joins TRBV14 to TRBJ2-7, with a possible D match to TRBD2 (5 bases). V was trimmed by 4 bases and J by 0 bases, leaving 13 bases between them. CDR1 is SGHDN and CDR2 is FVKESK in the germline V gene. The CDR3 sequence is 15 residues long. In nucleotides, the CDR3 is TGTGCCAGCAGCCCCGCGGACTTAAGCTCCTACGAGCAGTACTTC. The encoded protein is CASSPADLSSYEQYF.

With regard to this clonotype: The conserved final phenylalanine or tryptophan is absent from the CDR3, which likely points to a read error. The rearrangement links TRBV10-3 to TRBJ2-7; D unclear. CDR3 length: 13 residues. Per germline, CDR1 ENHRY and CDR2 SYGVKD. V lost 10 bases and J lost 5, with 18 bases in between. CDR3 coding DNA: TGTGCCAGCAGCCTCCATCTCTTCGACGAGCAGTACCTC. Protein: CASSLHLFDEQYL.

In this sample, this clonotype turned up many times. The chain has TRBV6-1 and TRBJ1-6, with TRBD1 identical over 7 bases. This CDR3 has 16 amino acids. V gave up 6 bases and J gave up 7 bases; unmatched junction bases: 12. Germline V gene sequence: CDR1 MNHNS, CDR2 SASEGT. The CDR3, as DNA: TGTGCCAGCAGGACAGGGACCACGATTCCAAATTCACCCCTCCACTTT. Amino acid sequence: CASRTGTTIPNSPLHF.

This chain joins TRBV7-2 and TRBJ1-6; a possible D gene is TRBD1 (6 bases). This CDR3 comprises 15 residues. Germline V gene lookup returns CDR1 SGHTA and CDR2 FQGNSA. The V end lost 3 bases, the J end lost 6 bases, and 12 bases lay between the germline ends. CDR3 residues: CASSFGQSFNSPLHF. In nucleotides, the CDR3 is TGTGCCAGCAGCTTTGGACAGAGTTTTAATTCACCCCTCCACTTT. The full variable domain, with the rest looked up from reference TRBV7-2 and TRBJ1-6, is GAGVSQSPSNKVTEKGKDVELRCDPISGHTALYWYRQSLGQGLEFLIYFQGNSAPDKSGLPSDRFSAERTGGSVSTLTIQRTQQEDSAVYLCASSFGQSFNSPLHFGNGTRLTVT.

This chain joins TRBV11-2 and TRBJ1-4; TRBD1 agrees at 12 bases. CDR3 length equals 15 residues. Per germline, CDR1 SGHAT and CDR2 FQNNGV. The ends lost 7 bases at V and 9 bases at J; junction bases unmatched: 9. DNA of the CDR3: TGTGCCAGCAACCCAGCAGGGACAGGGGGCAAAAAACTGTTTTTT. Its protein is CASNPAGTGGKKLFF.

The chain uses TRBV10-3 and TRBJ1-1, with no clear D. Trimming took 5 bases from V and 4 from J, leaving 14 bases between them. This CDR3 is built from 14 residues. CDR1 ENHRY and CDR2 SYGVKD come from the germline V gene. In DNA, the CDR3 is TGTGCCATCAGTTACGGTCTTTCGGGCACTGAAGCTTTCTTT. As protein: CAISYGLSGTEAFF.

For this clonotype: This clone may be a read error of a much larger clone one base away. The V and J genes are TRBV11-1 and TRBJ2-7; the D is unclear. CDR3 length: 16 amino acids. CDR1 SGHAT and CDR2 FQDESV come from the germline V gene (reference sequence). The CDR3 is CASSPSQGIGSSEQYF. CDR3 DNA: TGTGCCAGCAGCCCGTCCCAAGGGATAGGTTCCTCCGAGCAGTACTTC.

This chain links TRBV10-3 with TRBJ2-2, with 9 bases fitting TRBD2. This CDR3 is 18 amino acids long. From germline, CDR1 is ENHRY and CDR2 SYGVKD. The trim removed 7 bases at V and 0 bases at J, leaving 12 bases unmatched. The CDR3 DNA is TGTGCCATCACTCCTGAACCGGGACTAGCAGCGAACACCGGGGAGCTGTTTTTT. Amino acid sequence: CAITPEPGLAANTGELFF.

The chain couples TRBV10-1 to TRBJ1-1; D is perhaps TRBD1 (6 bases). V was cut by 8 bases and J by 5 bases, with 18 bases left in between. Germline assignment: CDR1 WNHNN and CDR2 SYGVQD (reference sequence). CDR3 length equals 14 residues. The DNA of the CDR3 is TGCGCCAGCCCTAAGGGCAGGGGCGAGACTGAAGCTTTCTTT. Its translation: CASPKGRGETEAFF.

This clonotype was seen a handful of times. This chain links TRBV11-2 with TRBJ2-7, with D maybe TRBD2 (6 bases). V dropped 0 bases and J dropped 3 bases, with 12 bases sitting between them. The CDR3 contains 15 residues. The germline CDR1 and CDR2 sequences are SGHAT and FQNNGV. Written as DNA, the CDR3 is TGTGCCAGCAGCTTAGAAGGAGGGGTGGGCTACGAGCAGTACTTC. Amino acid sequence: CASSLEGGVGYEQYF.

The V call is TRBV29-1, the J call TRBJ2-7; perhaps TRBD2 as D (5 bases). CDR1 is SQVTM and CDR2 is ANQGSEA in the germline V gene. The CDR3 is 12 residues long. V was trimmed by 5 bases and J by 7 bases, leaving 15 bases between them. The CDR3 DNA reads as TGCAGCGTTCGATCGGGGTCCAATGAGCAGTACTTC. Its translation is CSVRSGSNEQYF.

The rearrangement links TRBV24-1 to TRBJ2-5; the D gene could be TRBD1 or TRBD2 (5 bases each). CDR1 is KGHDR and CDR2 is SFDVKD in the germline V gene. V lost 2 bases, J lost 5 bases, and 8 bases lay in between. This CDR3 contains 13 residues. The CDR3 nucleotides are TGTGCCACCAGTGATTCTGGGGACGAGACCCAGTACTTC. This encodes CATSDSGDETQYF.

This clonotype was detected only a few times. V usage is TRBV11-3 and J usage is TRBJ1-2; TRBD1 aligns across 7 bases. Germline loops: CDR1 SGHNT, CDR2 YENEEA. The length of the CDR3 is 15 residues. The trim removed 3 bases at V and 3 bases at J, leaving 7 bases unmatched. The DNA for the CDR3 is TGTGCCAGCAGCTTGGGGGGACAGAGGGACTATGGCTACACCTTC. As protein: CASSLGGQRDYGYTF.

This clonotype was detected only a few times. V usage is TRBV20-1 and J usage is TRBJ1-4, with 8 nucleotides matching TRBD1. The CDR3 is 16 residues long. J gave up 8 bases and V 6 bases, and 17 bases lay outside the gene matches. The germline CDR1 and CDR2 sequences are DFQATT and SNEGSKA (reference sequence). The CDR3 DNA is TGCAGTGCACGGACAGGGTTTATGCGGGGGCGCGAAAAACTGTTTTTT. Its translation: CSARTGFMRGREKLFF.